The 14 T cell receptor beta chains presented below share a single source sample, sequenced in a study of blood T cell repertoires in COVID-19. Profiling relied on immunoSEQ multiplex PCR, and the TCRdb table lists in-frame clones only, not all of them. The sample lists roughly 110,000 clones, 76% occurring once. The sequenced sample was peripheral blood. Receptor source: a man older than 75 with COVID-19, enrolled during active disease.

The CDR3 DNA reads as TGTGCCAGTAGACGTACTGGGGGGGATCAGCCCCAGCATTTT. Translation: CASRRTGGDQPQHF. V usage is TRBV19 and J usage is TRBJ1-5; TRBD1 is a possible D gene (5 bases). CDR1 is LNHDA and CDR2 is SQIVND in the germline V gene (reference sequence). The CDR3 spans 14 residues. V lost 6 bases, J lost 5 bases, and 14 bases lay in between. The full variable domain, in which reference TRBV19 and TRBJ1-5 provide the parts outside the CDR3, is DGGITQSPKYLFRKEGQNVTLSCEQNLNHDAMYWYRQDPGQGLRLIYYSQIVNDFQKGDIAEGYSVSREKKESFPLTVTSAQKNPTAFYLCASRRTGGDQPQHFGDGTRLSIL.

The CDR3, as DNA: TGTGCCTGGAGTGTATCCACAAGCTATGGCTACACCTTC. This codes for CAWSVSTSYGYTF. This chain joins TRBV30 and TRBJ1-2; D remains unclear. The V gene's germline CDR1 is GTSNPN and CDR2 SVGIG (reference sequence). CDR3 length: 13 residues. V was shortened by 0 bases and J by 4 bases, with 9 bases between the two germline ends.

This sequence joins TRBV7-2 and TRBJ2-7, with 7 bases aligning to TRBD2. Germline V lookup: CDR1 SGHTA, CDR2 FQGNSA. The trim removed 1 base at V and 3 bases at J, leaving 9 bases unmatched. The length of the CDR3 is 16 residues. For the CDR3, the DNA is TGTGCCAGCAGCTTAGTCGAGGCTAGCGGAGACTACGAGCAGTACTTC. Protein product: CASSLVEASGDYEQYF.

The chain uses TRBV19 and TRBJ2-5; 7 bases are a match to TRBD1. Germline V lookup: CDR1 LNHDA, CDR2 SQIVND (reference sequence). With V trimmed by 0 bases and J by 5 bases, 6 bases remained unmatched. The CDR3 is 15 residues long. Here the CDR3 reads CASSIEWGQWETQYF. The CDR3 DNA is TGTGCCAGTAGTATAGAATGGGGACAGTGGGAGACCCAGTACTTC.

The rearrangement uses TRBV11-2 and TRBJ2-7, with 11 bases fitting TRBD2. V dropped 5 bases and J dropped 6; count of bases not matched to a gene: 9. The CDR3 length is 15 residues. CDR1 and CDR2 from the germline V gene are SGHAT and FQNNGV. The CDR3: CASSAQLAGESEQYF. CDR3 bases: TGTGCCAGCAGCGCCCAACTAGCGGGAGAGAGCGAGCAGTACTTC.

The J gene is TRBJ2-6, the V gene TRBV7-2; D is undetermined. Germline CDR1 is SGHTA and CDR2 is FQGNSA. The CDR3 contains 15 residues. V dropped 1 base and J dropped 0 bases, with 4 bases sitting between them. As DNA, the CDR3 is TGTGCCAGCAGCTTAGACAGCTCTGGGGCCAACGTCCTGACTTTC. This codes for CASSLDSSGANVLTF.

V is TRBV27 and J is TRBJ1-2; possibly TRBD1 for D (5 bases). V lost 3 bases and J 9 bases, leaving 11 bases between the germline ends. CDR3 length: 12 residues. Germline CDR1 is MNHEY and CDR2 is SMNVEV (reference sequence). CDR3 DNA: TGTGCCAGCAGTTTCGGGGGGAGTAGCTACACCTTC. This gives the protein CASSFGGSSYTF.

On this clone: Other nucleotide sequences in the sample specify the same CDR3. The V and J genes are TRBV24-1 and TRBJ2-2; 8 bases line up with TRBD1. The CDR3 is 16 residues long. Germline assignment: CDR1 KGHDR and CDR2 SFDVKD. Trimming at V came to 3 bases and at J to 2 bases, leaving 4 bases not matched to a gene. CDR3 protein: CATSDPGTGNTGELFF. For the CDR3, the DNA is TGTGCCACCAGTGATCCTGGGACAGGCAACACCGGGGAGCTGTTTTTT.

The chain has TRBV6-5 and TRBJ1-6; TRBD1 might be the D (6 bases). This CDR3 region has 14 residues. Germline V lookup: CDR1 MNHEY, CDR2 SVGAGI. The V gene lost 2 bases and the J gene lost 9 bases, with 11 bases spanning the gap. The CDR3 loop reads CASSYGGVGSPLHF. Written as DNA, the CDR3 is TGTGCCAGCAGTTACGGGGGCGTGGGTTCACCCCTCCACTTT.

The chain couples TRBV4-1 to TRBJ1-1; TRBD1 aligns across 10 bases. This CDR3 contains 14 residues. Germline CDR1 is MGHRA and CDR2 is YSYEKL. After removal of 4 bases from V and 2 bases from J, the junction contained 1 base not matched to a gene. The CDR3 here is CASSRDRGNTEAFF. The CDR3 region has the DNA TGCGCCAGCAGCCGGGACAGGGGAAACACTGAAGCTTTCTTT.

This chain uses TRBV19 with TRBJ2-5; 8 bases are a match to TRBD1. The CDR3 totals 14 residues. With V trimmed by 2 bases and J by 5 bases, 4 bases remained unmatched. Germline V lookup: CDR1 LNHDA, CDR2 SQIVND (reference sequence). The CDR3 DNA is TGTGCCAGTAGTATACAGGGGGCAGGGGAGACCCAGTACTTC. Amino acid sequence: CASSIQGAGETQYF.

The gene calls are TRBV4-3 and TRBJ1-2; D is unclear. Per germline, CDR1 LGHNA and CDR2 YSLEER. CDR3 size: 15 residues. V lost 3 bases to trimming and J lost 4 bases, with 15 bases between them. The CDR3 region is CASSQGALETYGYTF. For the CDR3, the DNA is TGCGCCAGCAGCCAGGGAGCTCTAGAGACCTATGGCTACACCTTC.

This clone was seen just once. This sequence joins TRBV20-1 and TRBJ1-1, with D tentatively TRBD1 (6 bases). V lost 3 bases and J 5 bases, leaving 10 bases between the germline ends. The CDR3 length is 12 residues. The germline V gene has CDR1 DFQATT and CDR2 SNEGSKA (reference sequence). The CDR3 reads CSASSQGTEAFF. The CDR3, as DNA: TGCAGTGCTAGTTCTCAGGGGACTGAAGCTTTCTTT.

This rearrangement joins TRBV5-1 to TRBJ2-7; 8 bases match TRBD1. Germline V lookup: CDR1 SGHRS, CDR2 YFSETQ. The junction had 4 bases not matched to a gene; V was cut back by 2 bases and J by 9 bases. This CDR3 contains 12 residues. The CDR3 protein is CASSFGQGGQYF. The CDR3 coding sequence is TGCGCCAGCAGCTTTGGACAGGGCGGGCAGTACTTC.